The next 5 T cell receptor beta chains were all read from a single sample in a study of shared clonotypes between healthy human individuals. Libraries were prepared by immunoSEQ multiplex PCR; TCRdb keeps only in-frame clonotypes and omits some of them. The sample carries 300,000 to 350,000 clones, about 73% recorded once. The specimen was memory CD4+ T cells sorted from blood. Subset denoted: CD45RA-negative fraction. The receptors were sampled from a man younger than 45 in good health.

This clone has a handful of counts. The chain carries TRBV5-6 and TRBJ2-1; D unresolved. Germline loops: CDR1 SGHDT, CDR2 YYEEEE. Deletions cut 0 bases from V and 11 bases from J, with 18 bases between. CDR3 length: 15 amino acids. CDR3 sequence: CASSLAPGEYSKQFF. The CDR3 DNA follows: TGTGCCAGCAGCTTGGCCCCTGGAGAATATAGTAAGCAGTTCTTC.

This clone was seen just once. The chain is built from TRBV19 and TRBJ2-1, with D perhaps TRBD1 (5 bases). The germline V gene encodes CDR1 LNHDA and CDR2 SQIVND (reference sequence). CDR3 size: 12 residues. Trimming cost V 3 bases and J 16 bases, with 16 bases left between them. The CDR3 region is CASSMGGAWKFF. The CDR3 coding sequence is TGTGCCAGTAGTATGGGTGGGGCCTGGAAATTCTTC. Variable domain in full (rest from reference TRBV19 and TRBJ2-1): DGGITQSPKYLFRKEGQNVTLSCEQNLNHDAMYWYRQDPGQGLRLIYYSQIVNDFQKGDIAEGYSVSREKKESFPLTVTSAQKNPTAFYLCASSMGGAWKFFGPGTRLTVL.

The chain has TRBV5-6 and TRBJ2-1; D is unclear. The V end lost 4 bases, the J end lost 0 bases, and 11 bases lay between the germline ends. The germline gives CDR1 SGHDT, CDR2 YYEEEE. The CDR3 extends over 15 amino acids. CDR3 region: CASSPLLDSYNEQFF. The CDR3 bases are TGTGCCAGCAGCCCCCTACTGGACTCCTACAATGAGCAGTTCTTC. The full variable domain, in which reference TRBV5-6 and TRBJ2-1 provide the parts outside the CDR3, is DAGVTQSPTHLIKTRGQQVTLRCSPKSGHDTVSWYQQALGQGPQFIFQYYEEEERQRGNFPDRFSGHQFPNYSSELNVNALLLGDSALYLCASSPLLDSYNEQFFGPGTRLTVL.

This clone has a handful of counts. The rearrangement joins TRBV19 to TRBJ1-1; 11 bases agree with TRBD1. The CDR3 covers 20 residues. After removal of 9 bases from V and 0 bases from J, the junction contained 21 bases not matched to a gene. The germline V gene has CDR1 LNHDA and CDR2 SQIVND (reference sequence). CDR3 sequence (DNA): TGTGCCAGCCGAAGGACAGGGGGCGAATCGATTGGTGGCATGAACACTGAAGCTTTCTTT. Protein: CASRRTGGESIGGMNTEAFF.

In its sample, this clone was seen many times. The chain carries TRBV19 and TRBJ1-2; D is unresolved. The germline V gene encodes CDR1 LNHDA and CDR2 SQIVND (reference sequence). Trimming cost V 6 bases and J 12 bases, with 23 bases left between them. The CDR3 extends over 14 amino acids. CDR3 in DNA: TGTGCCAGTAGCCTTTTTGGGGAGCCACTGGTGAACACCTTC. This translates into CASSLFGEPLVNTF.